These 26 T cell receptor beta chains came from one sample sequenced in a study of cytomegalovirus exposure and HLA in healthy donors. PCR was performed using 60 Vbeta and 13 Jbeta primers. The repertoire was sequenced with immunoSEQ multiplex PCR; TCRdb's copy has only in-frame clones and lacks some. The data show 200,000 or so clones, with 78% seen just once and over 3.5% held by the top ten. The sequenced material came from PBMCs. Every receptor here comes from a male donor in good health and CMV-seronegative.

The chain uses TRBV7-7 and TRBJ1-3; D remains ambiguous. Germline assignment: CDR1 SSHAT and CDR2 FNYEAQ (reference sequence). This CDR3 contains 16 residues. Trimming took off 1 base at V and 2 bases at J, with 12 bases between the two ends. The CDR3 sequence: CASSLVFGIPGNTIYF. Written as DNA, the CDR3 is TGTGCCAGCAGCTTAGTTTTCGGGATCCCTGGAAACACCATATATTTT.

The chain has TRBV5-4 and TRBJ1-5; D is possibly TRBD1 (6 bases). V was cut by 4 bases and J by 0 bases, with 8 bases left in between. Per the germline V gene, CDR1 is SGHNT and CDR2 is YYREEE (reference sequence). This CDR3 is 14 amino acids long. The CDR3 loop is CASSGGPSNQPQHF. The DNA of the CDR3 is TGTGCCAGCAGCGGGGGCCCTAGCAATCAGCCCCAGCATTTT.

The CDR3 coding sequence is TGTGCCAGCAGCGTAGCTCCAGGGGCACTCTACGAGCAGTACTTC. It codes for CASSVAPGALYEQYF. This chain links TRBV9 with TRBJ2-7, with D possibly matching TRBD1 (6 bases). The V and J ends lost 0 bases and 3 bases respectively, with 13 bases between them. Germline V CDR1 and CDR2: SGDLS, YYNGEE. The CDR3 covers 15 residues.

CDR3 DNA: TGCAGTGCTACAGGGTCCTATGGCTACACCTTC. Protein: CSATGSYGYTF. This rearrangement joins TRBV20-1 to TRBJ1-2; D possibly corresponds to TRBD1 (5 bases). The CDR3 loop spans 11 amino acids. The V gene's germline CDR1 is DFQATT and CDR2 SNEGSKA (reference sequence). V lost 4 bases and J 4 bases, leaving 7 bases between the germline ends.

This clone was counted a few times. The rearrangement links TRBV10-3 to TRBJ1-1; TRBD1 aligns across 8 bases. This CDR3 is 13 amino acids long. J gave up 3 bases and V 6 bases, and 3 bases lay outside the gene matches. Per germline, CDR1 ENHRY and CDR2 SYGVKD. CDR3 sequence (DNA): TGTGCCATCAGGGAGACAGGGGACACTGAAGCTTTCTTT. This codes for CAIRETGDTEAFF.

The chain couples TRBV29-1 to TRBJ2-7; D might be TRBD1 (6 bases). This CDR3 has 12 residues. Trimming pared 6 bases from V and 2 bases from J, leaving 11 bases between. The germline V gene encodes CDR1 SQVTM and CDR2 ANQGSEA. As DNA, the CDR3 is TGCAGCGTGACAGGTGGAGCCTACGAGCAGTACTTC. Amino acid sequence: CSVTGGAYEQYF.

This clone was recorded once. V usage is TRBV6-6 and J usage is TRBJ2-3, with D possibly being TRBD2 (6 bases). The CDR3 loop spans 11 amino acids. Trimming removed 5 bases at V and 9 bases at J, with 9 bases between. Germline values: CDR1 MNHNY, CDR2 SVGAGI (reference sequence). The CDR3 here is CASSRGETQYF. In DNA form, the CDR3 reads TGTGCCAGCAGTCGCGGGGAAACGCAGTATTTT.

On this clone itself: The junction shows a germline mismatch at one end, possibly a read error. CDR3 sequence reads: CASSSPRQGAGCTF. CDR3 coding DNA: TGTGCCAGCAGTTCCCCCCGACAGGGGGCCGGCTGCACCTTC. The chain employs TRBV6-6 and TRBJ1-2, with 10 positions matching TRBD1. This CDR3 spans 14 amino acids. The V gene's germline CDR1 is MNHNY and CDR2 SVGAGI (reference sequence).

The V and J genes are TRBV21-1 and TRBJ2-2; the table's D call TRBD2 went unverified against the DNA. TRBV21-1 is a pseudogene segment. The CDR3 is made up of 15 amino acids. The CDR3 loop is CASSIGGKDTGELFF. CDR3 nucleotides: TGTGCCAGCAGCATCGGGGGAAAGGACACCGGGGAGCTGTTTTTT.

The genes are TRBV7-2 and TRBJ2-7; weak D call: TRBD2 (6 bases). Germline values: CDR1 SGHTA, CDR2 FQGNSA. V lost 2 bases and J 2 bases, leaving 22 bases between the germline ends. The CDR3 spans 18 residues. The CDR3 DNA reads TGTGCCAGCAGCTTATTCGGTATCGGTATAGCGGAGACCTACGAGCAGTACTTC. As protein: CASSLFGIGIAETYEQYF.

The chain employs TRBV19 and TRBJ2-4; 7 nucleotides line up with TRBD2. Looked up from germline, CDR1 is LNHDA and CDR2 is SQIVND (reference sequence). V lost 1 base, J lost 1 base, and 13 bases stayed unmatched. This CDR3 has 19 residues. The CDR3: CASSIGVGGTSKAKNIQYF. CDR3 sequence (DNA): TGTGCCAGTAGTATAGGTGTGGGAGGGACCAGCAAGGCCAAAAACATTCAGTACTTC. The full variable domain, rest sourced from reference TRBV19 and TRBJ2-4, is DGGITQSPKYLFRKEGQNVTLSCEQNLNHDAMYWYRQDPGQGLRLIYYSQIVNDFQKGDIAEGYSVSREKKESFPLTVTSAQKNPTAFYLCASSIGVGGTSKAKNIQYFGAGTRLSVL.

This sequence joins TRBV5-1 and TRBJ2-3, with 13 bases matching TRBD2. This CDR3 has 18 residues. From germline, CDR1 is SGHRS and CDR2 YFSETQ. V dropped 4 bases and J dropped 0; count of bases not matched to a gene: 8. CDR3 nucleotides: TGCGCCAGCAGCACGGGACTAGCGGGACGAACTAGCACAGATACGCAGTATTTT. This translates into CASSTGLAGRTSTDTQYF.

The J gene is TRBJ2-2, the V gene TRBV28; D gene ambiguous. V was clipped by 6 bases and J by 6 bases, with 11 bases between them. The germline gives CDR1 MDHEN, CDR2 SYDVKM. The CDR3 is made up of 13 amino acids. In DNA, the CDR3 is TGTGCCAGCAGGTTACGGGTTGCCGGGGAGCTGTTTTTT. The encoded protein is CASRLRVAGELFF.

The sample holds a few counts of this clone. CDR3: CASSPGENSYEQYF. The DNA of the CDR3 is TGTGCCAGCAGCCCAGGGGAGAACTCCTACGAGCAGTACTTC. The chain employs TRBV14 and TRBJ2-7, with TRBD1 as a possible D gene (6 bases). There are 14 residues in the CDR3. From germline, CDR1 is SGHDN and CDR2 FVKESK. V was pared by 4 bases and J by 0 bases, with 10 bases between.

This clone turned up a few times. The genes are TRBV19 and TRBJ2-7, with D possibly matching TRBD2 (5 bases). The CDR3 contains 14 residues. Germline CDR1 is LNHDA and CDR2 is SQIVND (reference sequence). V lost 3 bases, J lost 3 bases, and 12 bases lay in between. The CDR3 nucleotides read TGTGCCAGTAGTATGGACTGGCAGATCTACGAGCAGTACTTC. The encoded protein is CASSMDWQIYEQYF. The variable domain in full, completed from reference TRBV19 and TRBJ2-7, reads DGGITQSPKYLFRKEGQNVTLSCEQNLNHDAMYWYRQDPGQGLRLIYYSQIVNDFQKGDIAEGYSVSREKKESFPLTVTSAQKNPTAFYLCASSMDWQIYEQYFGPGTRLTVT.

The V gene is TRBV19, the J gene TRBJ2-7; TRBD1 matches at 8 bases. Germline V lookup: CDR1 LNHDA, CDR2 SQIVND (reference sequence). CDR3 length equals 14 residues. V lost 5 bases and J lost 3; bases outside the gene matches: 6. CDR3 sequence (DNA): TGTGCCAGTAGTTCTCTCGGACAGGGCTACGAGCAGTACTTC. Translating it yields CASSSLGQGYEQYF.

This clone has more than one count but fewer than ten. Other nucleotide sequences in the sample specify the same CDR3. The chain recombines TRBV18 with TRBJ2-7; 7 nucleotides agree with TRBD1. The CDR3 runs 14 residues. Germline V CDR1 and CDR2: KGHSH, LQKENI. J gave up 3 bases and V 1 base, and 3 bases lay outside the gene matches. This chain's CDR3 is CASSPRQGVYEQYF. Written as DNA, the CDR3 is TGTGCCAGCTCACCACGACAGGGTGTCTACGAGCAGTACTTC.

The chain joins TRBV6-5 to TRBJ2-7, with D possibly TRBD1 on 5 matching bases. V shed 5 bases and J shed 12 bases, with 17 bases lying between them. The germline V gene encodes CDR1 MNHEY and CDR2 SVGAGI. CDR3 length: 12 amino acids. As DNA, the CDR3 is TGTGCCAGCAGTGAAGGGGCGTTTGGGGTGTACTTC. Amino acids: CASSEGAFGVYF.

The chain recombines TRBV4-1 with TRBJ1-5, with unresolved D. Germline V gene sequence: CDR1 MGHRA, CDR2 YSYEKL. Trimming removed 4 bases from V and 6 bases from J, with 13 bases in between. The CDR3 extends over 14 amino acids. The CDR3 nucleotides are TGCGCCAGCAGCCCGAATTCTGGGCTTCAGCCCCAGCATTTT. Protein product: CASSPNSGLQPQHF.

The gene calls are TRBV4-1 and TRBJ2-7, with D perhaps TRBD2 (6 bases). Trimming removed 0 bases at V and 4 bases at J, with 13 bases between. In germline, CDR1 is MGHRA, CDR2 YSYEKL. The CDR3 loop spans 15 amino acids. The CDR3 is CASSQDGTGWYEQYF. Here the CDR3 DNA reads TGCGCCAGCAGCCAAGACGGGACTGGTTGGTACGAGCAGTACTTC.

Points on this clone: The same CDR3 arises from other DNA sequences in this sample as well. The V and J genes are TRBV30 and TRBJ2-3; weak D call: TRBD2 (5 bases). Trimming shortened V by 0 bases and J by 0 bases, and 7 bases separated the two germline ends. Germline assignment: CDR1 GTSNPN and CDR2 SVGIG (reference sequence). The CDR3 has 14 residues. The CDR3 here is CAWSVGGSTDTQYF. DNA for the CDR3: TGTGCCTGGAGTGTCGGCGGGAGCACAGATACGCAGTATTTT.

The V gene is TRBV6-1, the J gene TRBJ2-1; 9 positions agree with TRBD1. The CDR3 sequence is 17 residues long. The trim removed 3 bases at V and 7 bases at J, leaving 13 bases unmatched. Germline V gene lookup returns CDR1 MNHNS and CDR2 SASEGT. In DNA, the CDR3 is TGTGCCAGCAGTGACCCTGATAACAGGGGGCTGGGGAATGAGCAGTTCTTC. Protein product: CASSDPDNRGLGNEQFF.

This chain connects TRBV5-1 to TRBJ2-3; D is unclear. The germline V and J ends were trimmed by 4 bases and 2 bases, with 14 bases remaining between them. Germline V CDR1 and CDR2: SGHRS, YFSETQ. This CDR3 has 15 residues. CDR3 in amino acids: CASSPVGQDTDTQYF. CDR3 bases: TGCGCCAGCAGCCCTGTAGGCCAGGACACAGATACGCAGTATTTT.

This chain links TRBV7-2 with TRBJ2-1; the match to TRBD1 covers 10 bases. V lost 4 bases, J lost 4 bases, and 10 bases stayed unmatched. The CDR3 totals 17 residues. Germline V gene data show CDR1 as SGHTA and CDR2 as FQGNSA. CDR3 residues: CASSSHGTGVWYNEQFF. CDR3 bases: TGTGCCAGCAGCTCCCATGGGACAGGGGTTTGGTACAATGAGCAGTTCTTC.

The DNA of the CDR3 is TGTGCCAGCAGGGCGCTAGGTCGTTCGGAGACCCAGTACTTC. It encodes CASRALGRSETQYF. The chain has TRBV28 and TRBJ2-5; no firm D call. The CDR3 is 14 residues long. The ends were cut back, 6 bases at V and 5 bases at J, with 16 bases in the middle. The germline CDR1 and CDR2 sequences are MDHEN and SYDVKM.

The chain recombines TRBV9 with TRBJ2-1, with 11 bases that match TRBD1. V trimming: 3 bases; J trimming: 7 bases; junction bases outside the gene matches: 9. The CDR3 spans 16 residues. Germline-derived CDR1 and CDR2 are SGDLS and YYNGEE. The CDR3 here is CASSARGQGGMNEQFF. The CDR3 DNA reads as TGTGCCAGCAGCGCGAGGGGACAGGGGGGGATGAATGAGCAGTTCTTC.